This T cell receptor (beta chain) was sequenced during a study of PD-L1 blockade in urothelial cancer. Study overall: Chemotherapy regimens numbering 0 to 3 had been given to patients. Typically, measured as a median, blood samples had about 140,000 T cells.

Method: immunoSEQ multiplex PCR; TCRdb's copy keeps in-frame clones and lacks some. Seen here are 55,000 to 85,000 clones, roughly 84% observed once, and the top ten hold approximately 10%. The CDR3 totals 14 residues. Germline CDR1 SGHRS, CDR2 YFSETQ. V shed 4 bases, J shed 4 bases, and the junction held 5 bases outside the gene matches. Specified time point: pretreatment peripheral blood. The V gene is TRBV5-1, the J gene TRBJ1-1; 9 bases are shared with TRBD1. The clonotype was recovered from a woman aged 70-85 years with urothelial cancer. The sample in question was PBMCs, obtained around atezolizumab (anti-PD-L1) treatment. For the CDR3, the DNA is TGCGCCAGCAGCCGGACAGGGGCGGTCACTGAAGCTTTCTTT. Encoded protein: CASSRTGAVTEAFF.